This TCR beta chain was recovered during a study of T cells in Graves' hyperthyroidism and ophthalmopathy. As for the study in general: Specimen type is peripheral blood, collected at initial diagnosis prior to any treatment.

The ends were cut back, 3 bases at V and 1 base at J, with 13 bases in the middle. CDR3 length equals 14 residues. CDR1 and CDR2 (germline): GTSNPN, SVGIG (reference sequence). A note on this clonotype: Possible read error: a much larger clone is one base away.

Amplified TCR beta CDR3 regions derived from RNA transcripts. The primer set for the first-round RT-PCR of the TCR CDR3 was HTBI. TCRdb reanalysed the multiplex PCR reads using MiXCR and keeps one entry per CDR3 protein. The sample has 530,000 or so distinct CDR3 sequences, roughly 25% seen once. The sequencing sample was made of blood. The receptor was derived from a woman between 25 and 40 years old with Graves' ophthalmopathy. The chain recombines TRBV30 with TRBJ2-7, with D possibly matching TRBD1 (5 bases). As DNA, the CDR3 is TGTGCCTGGAGAACTCGGAGACAGTCCTACGAGCAGTACTTC. It yields the protein CAWRTRRQSYEQYF.